The T cell receptor (beta chain) described here comes from a study of Ad26.COV2.S vaccination and SARS-CoV-2 variants. Study overall: Enrollment placed the donor in the COV1001 Ad26.COV2.S trial arm. Once or twice, 56 days apart, Ad26.COV2.S was delivered intramuscularly. Study-level results: Spike-specific TCR breadth was greater after Ad26.COV2.S than placebo.

The table came from immunoSEQ multiplex PCR; TCRdb's copy has only in-frame clones and leaves some out. The sample holds roughly 510,000 clones, around 88% seen once. Treatment: some 19 received Ad26.COV2.S at low or high dose, single or two shots; about 5 received placebo; per-sample allocation not given. After the first vaccine or placebo injection, samples were drawn on day 63. With regard to this clone: Its specificity is unknown.

Trimming at V came to 5 bases and at J to 3 bases, leaving 5 bases not matched to a gene. Germline loops: CDR1 MDHEN, CDR2 SYDVKM. The CDR3 sequence is 15 residues long. This receptor was taken from a person aged 18 to 59 who received the Ad26.COV2.S COVID-19 vaccine or a placebo. Sequenced here: peripheral blood, sampled in a trial of Ad26.COV2.S vaccine versus placebo. This chain uses TRBV28 with TRBJ1-1, with 11 bases lining up with TRBD1. The CDR3 protein is CASSPGDRGYTEAFF. The CDR3 DNA follows: TGTGCCAGCAGTCCCGGGGACAGGGGGTACACTGAAGCTTTCTTT.